This TCR beta chain was documented in a study of radiotherapy plus CTLA-4 blockade in lung cancer. Notes on the study in general: Together with interferon-beta, which increased in serum after radiation, early dynamic changes in blood T cell clones were reportedly the best predictors of response.

Produced via immunoSEQ multiplex PCR; TCRdb's table is partial and in-frame only. In the table there are approximately 52,000 clones, about 77% of which are singletons. Germline V gives CDR1 LGHNA, CDR2 YSLEER. V lost 3 bases and J lost 5; bases outside the gene matches: 9. The CDR3 has 16 amino acids. This clone was seen more than once but under ten times. The antigen is unknown. The TCR originated in a human donor with non-small cell lung cancer whose response to radiotherapy plus ipilimumab could not be evaluated. The chain uses TRBV4-3 and TRBJ1-4; 7 bases are a match to TRBD1. The source was peripheral blood, collected from a patient treated with radiotherapy plus ipilimumab. The CDR3 sequence is CASSHLYRGENEKLFF. The CDR3 DNA is TGCGCCAGCAGCCACCTTTACAGGGGCGAAAATGAAAAACTGTTTTTT.